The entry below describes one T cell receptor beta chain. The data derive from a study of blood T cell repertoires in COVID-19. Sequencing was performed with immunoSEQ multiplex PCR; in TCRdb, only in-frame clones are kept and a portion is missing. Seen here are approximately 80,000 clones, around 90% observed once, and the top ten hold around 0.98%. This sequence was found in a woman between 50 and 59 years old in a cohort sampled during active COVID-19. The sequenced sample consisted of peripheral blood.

The CDR3 bases are TGTGCCACCAGTGACCCCCCGGCGGGAGGGGCCACTGAGCAGTTCTTC. Amino acid sequence: CATSDPPAGGATEQFF. V is TRBV24-1 and J is TRBJ2-1, with 9 bases lining up with TRBD2. CDR3 length equals 16 residues. Germline assignment: CDR1 KGHDR and CDR2 SFDVKD. V lost 4 bases, J lost 9 bases, and 12 bases stayed unmatched.